This T cell receptor (beta chain) was sequenced for a study of STAT5B mutations in CD4+ large granular lymphocyte leukemia. The table came from immunoSEQ multiplex PCR; TCRdb's copy has only in-frame clones and leaves some out. The table includes over 30,000 clones, approximately 82% detected once. The CDR3 extends over 16 amino acids. Germline lookup yields CDR1 MNHNY and CDR2 SVGAGI (reference sequence). V gave up 6 bases and J gave up 0 bases; unmatched junction bases: 6. The rearrangement links TRBV6-6 to TRBJ2-3; 10 positions match TRBD1. The sequence was obtained from a human donor in good health. The material sequenced was CD4+ T cells from blood buffy coats. CDR3 protein: CASRPGQGSSTDTQYF. As DNA, the CDR3 is TGTGCCAGCAGGCCGGGACAGGGGTCTAGCACAGATACGCAGTATTTT.